This T cell receptor beta chain was recovered during a study of blood T cell repertoires in COVID-19. At the level of the study: There were acute and convalescent COVID-19 samples, and they came from the United States, Italy and Spain.

Clones were sequenced by immunoSEQ multiplex PCR, and TCRdb holds only the in-frame ones, with some missing. This sample carries some 150,000 clones, approximately 87% of them seen once, and the ten largest clones take roughly 8%. The CDR3 consists of 11 residues. CDR1 and CDR2 (germline): GTSNPN, SVGIG (reference sequence). V gave up 7 bases and J gave up 3 bases, with 9 bases separating them. Specimen: peripheral blood. The clonotype comes from a woman in her 50s with active or convalescent COVID-19. This sequence joins TRBV30 and TRBJ1-1, with D perhaps matching TRBD1 (5 bases). The CDR3 loop is CASAGDTEAFF. The CDR3 DNA is TGTGCCTCGGCGGGGGACACTGAAGCTTTCTTT.